The sequence of this T cell receptor beta chain was determined in a study of T-cell reconstitution after alpha-beta-depleted transplantation in children. Study-wide findings and caveats: Alpha-beta T cells about two months after transplant reportedly derived from several hundred expanded graft clones.

Researchers prepared the TCRbeta library using unique molecular identifiers, the study reports. TCRdb re-called the PCR reads with MiXCR, one entry per CDR3 protein. The table includes 800,000 to 1,000,000 distinct CDR3 sequences, around 30% detected once. As regards this clonotype: Its antigen remains unidentified.

Germline V gives CDR1 MNHNS, CDR2 SASEGT. CDR3 length: 15 amino acids. V dropped 5 bases and J dropped 0 bases, with 10 bases sitting between them. The chain is built from TRBV6-1 and TRBJ2-2; no definite D call. The TCR comes from a boy less than two years old who had a stem cell transplant for SCID, so the T cells may come from the graft donor. Sequencing was performed on PBMCs, mostly from graft donor cells, taken 360 days after TCRalphabeta/CD19-depleted stem cell transplant. The CDR3 coding sequence is TGTGCCAGCAGTTATACCGCTTCGAACACCGGGGAGCTGTTTTTT. Its protein product is CASSYTASNTGELFF.